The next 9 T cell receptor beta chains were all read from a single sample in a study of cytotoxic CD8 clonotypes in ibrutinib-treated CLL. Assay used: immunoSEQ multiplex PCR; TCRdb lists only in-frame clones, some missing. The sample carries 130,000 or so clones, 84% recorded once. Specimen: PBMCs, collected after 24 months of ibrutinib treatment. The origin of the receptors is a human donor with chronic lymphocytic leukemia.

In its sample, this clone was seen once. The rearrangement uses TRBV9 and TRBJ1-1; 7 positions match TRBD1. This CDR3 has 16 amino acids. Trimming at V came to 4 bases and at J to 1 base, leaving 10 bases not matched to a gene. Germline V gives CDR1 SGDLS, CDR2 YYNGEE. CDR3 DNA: TGTGCCAGCAGCCCTACGGCCCGGGACAGGAACACTGAAGCTTTCTTT. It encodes CASSPTARDRNTEAFF.

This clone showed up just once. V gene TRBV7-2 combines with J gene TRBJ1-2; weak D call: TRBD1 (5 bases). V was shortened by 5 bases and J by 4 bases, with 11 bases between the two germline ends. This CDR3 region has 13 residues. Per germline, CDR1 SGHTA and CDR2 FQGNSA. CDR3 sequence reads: CASSGEQVYGYTF. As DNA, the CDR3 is TGTGCCAGCAGCGGGGAACAGGTCTATGGCTACACCTTC.

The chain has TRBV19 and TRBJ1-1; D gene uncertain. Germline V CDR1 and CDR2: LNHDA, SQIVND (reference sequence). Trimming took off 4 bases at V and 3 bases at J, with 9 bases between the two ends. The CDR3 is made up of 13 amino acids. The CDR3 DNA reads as TGTGCCAGTAGTACCGGACGGCACACTGAAGCTTTCTTT. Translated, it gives CASSTGRHTEAFF.

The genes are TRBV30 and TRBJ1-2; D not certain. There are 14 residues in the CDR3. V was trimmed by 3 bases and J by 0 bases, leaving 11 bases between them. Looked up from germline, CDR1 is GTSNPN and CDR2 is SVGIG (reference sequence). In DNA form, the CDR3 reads TGTGCCTGGAGCAAGGGCTCGACTAACTATGGCTACACCTTC. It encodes CAWSKGSTNYGYTF.

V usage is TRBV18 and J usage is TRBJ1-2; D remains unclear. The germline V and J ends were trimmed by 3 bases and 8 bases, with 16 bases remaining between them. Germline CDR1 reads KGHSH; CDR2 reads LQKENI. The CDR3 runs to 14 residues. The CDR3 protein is CASSPELWEGGYTF. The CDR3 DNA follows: TGTGCCAGCTCACCGGAACTGTGGGAAGGAGGCTACACCTTC. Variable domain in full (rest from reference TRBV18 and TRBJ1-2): NAGVMQNPRHLVRRRGQEARLRCSPMKGHSHVYWYRQLPEEGLKFMVYLQKENIIDESGMPKERFSAEFPKEGPSILRIQQVVRGDSAAYFCASSPELWEGGYTFGSGTRLTVV.

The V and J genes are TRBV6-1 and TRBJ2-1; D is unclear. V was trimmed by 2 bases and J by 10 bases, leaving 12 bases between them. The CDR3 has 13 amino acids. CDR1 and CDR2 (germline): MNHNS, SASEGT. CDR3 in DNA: TGTGCCAGCAGTGAAAGGAGTGGGCTCGAGCAGTTCTTC. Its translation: CASSERSGLEQFF.

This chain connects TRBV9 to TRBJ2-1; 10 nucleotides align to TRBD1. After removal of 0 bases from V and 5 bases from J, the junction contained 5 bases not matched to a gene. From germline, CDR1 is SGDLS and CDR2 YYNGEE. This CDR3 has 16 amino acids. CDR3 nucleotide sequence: TGTGCCAGCAGCGTAGAAGAGGGACAGGGGAACAATGAGCAGTTCTTC. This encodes CASSVEEGQGNNEQFF.

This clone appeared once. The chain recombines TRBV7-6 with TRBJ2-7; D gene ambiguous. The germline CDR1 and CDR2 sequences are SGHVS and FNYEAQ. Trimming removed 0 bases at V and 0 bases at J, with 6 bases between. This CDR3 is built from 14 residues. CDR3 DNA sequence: TGTGCCAGCAGCTTAGCGGTCACCTCCTACGAGCAGTACTTC. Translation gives CASSLAVTSYEQYF.

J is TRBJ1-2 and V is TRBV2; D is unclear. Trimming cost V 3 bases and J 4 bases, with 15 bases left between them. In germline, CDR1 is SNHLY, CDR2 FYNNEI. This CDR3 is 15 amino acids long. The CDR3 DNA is TGTGCCAGCAGTGATTCTGAAGCGGGCCTCTATGGCTACACCTTC. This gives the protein CASSDSEAGLYGYTF.